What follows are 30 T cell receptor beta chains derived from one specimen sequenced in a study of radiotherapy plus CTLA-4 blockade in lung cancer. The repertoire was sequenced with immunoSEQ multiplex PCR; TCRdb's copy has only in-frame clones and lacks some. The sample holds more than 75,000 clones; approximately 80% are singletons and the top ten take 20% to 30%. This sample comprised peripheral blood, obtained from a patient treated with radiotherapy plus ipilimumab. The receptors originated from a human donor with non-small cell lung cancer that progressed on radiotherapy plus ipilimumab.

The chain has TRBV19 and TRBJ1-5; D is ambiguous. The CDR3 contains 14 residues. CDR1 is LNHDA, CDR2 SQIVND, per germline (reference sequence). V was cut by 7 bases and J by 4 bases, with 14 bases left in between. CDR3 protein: CASTVYGPNQPQHF. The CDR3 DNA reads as TGTGCCAGTACCGTATATGGGCCAAATCAGCCCCAGCATTTT.

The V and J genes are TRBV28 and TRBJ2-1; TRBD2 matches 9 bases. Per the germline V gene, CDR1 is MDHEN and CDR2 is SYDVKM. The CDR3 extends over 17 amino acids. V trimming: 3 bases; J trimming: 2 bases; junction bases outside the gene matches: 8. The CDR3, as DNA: TGTGCCAGCAGTTTCATTTACGCGGGAGGGCCCTACAATGAGCAGTTCTTC. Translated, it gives CASSFIYAGGPYNEQFF.

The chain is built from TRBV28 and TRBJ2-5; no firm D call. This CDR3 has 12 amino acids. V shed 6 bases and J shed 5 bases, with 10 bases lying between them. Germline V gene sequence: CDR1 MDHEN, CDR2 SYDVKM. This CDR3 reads CASSPLLETQYF. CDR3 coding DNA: TGTGCCAGCAGCCCCTTACTTGAGACCCAGTACTTC.

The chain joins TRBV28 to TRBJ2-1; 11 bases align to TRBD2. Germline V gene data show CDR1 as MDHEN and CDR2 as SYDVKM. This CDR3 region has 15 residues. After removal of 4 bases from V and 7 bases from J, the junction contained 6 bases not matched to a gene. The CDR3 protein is CASSSTSGKVNEQFF. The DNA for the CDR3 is TGTGCCAGCAGTTCGACTAGCGGGAAAGTAAATGAGCAGTTCTTC.

The chain's CDR3 is CASRQPTGEKNIQYF. The CDR3 nucleotides read TGTGCCAGTAGGCAACCCACAGGGGAGAAAAACATTCAGTACTTC. This chain uses TRBV19 with TRBJ2-4, with 7 positions matching TRBD1. V shed 6 bases, J shed 4 bases, and the junction held 9 bases outside the gene matches. The CDR3 spans 15 residues. The germline V gene encodes CDR1 LNHDA and CDR2 SQIVND (reference sequence).

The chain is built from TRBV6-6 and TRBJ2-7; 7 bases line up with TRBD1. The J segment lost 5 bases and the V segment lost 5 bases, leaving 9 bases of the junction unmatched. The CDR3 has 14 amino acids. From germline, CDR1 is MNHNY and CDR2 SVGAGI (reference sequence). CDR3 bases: TGTGCCAGCAGTCCCCCGGGACAGCCCCACGAGCAGTACGTC. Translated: CASSPPGQPHEQYV.

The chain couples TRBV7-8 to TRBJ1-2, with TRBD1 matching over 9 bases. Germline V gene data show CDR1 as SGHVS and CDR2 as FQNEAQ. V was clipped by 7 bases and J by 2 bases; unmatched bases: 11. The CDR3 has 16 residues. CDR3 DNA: TGTGCCAGCACCCCACAGGGGGCTCTTTTAAACTATGGCTACACCTTC. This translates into CASTPQGALLNYGYTF.

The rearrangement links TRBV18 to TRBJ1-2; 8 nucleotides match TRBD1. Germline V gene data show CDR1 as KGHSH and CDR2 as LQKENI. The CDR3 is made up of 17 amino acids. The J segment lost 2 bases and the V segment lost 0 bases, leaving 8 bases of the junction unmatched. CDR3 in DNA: TGTGCCAGCTCACCACCGACTAGACAGGGGTGGAACTATGGCTACACCTTC. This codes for CASSPPTRQGWNYGYTF. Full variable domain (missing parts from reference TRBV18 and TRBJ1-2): NAGVMQNPRHLVRRRGQEARLRCSPMKGHSHVYWYRQLPEEGLKFMVYLQKENIIDESGMPKERFSAEFPKEGPSILRIQQVVRGDSAAYFCASSPPTRQGWNYGYTFGSGTRLTVV.

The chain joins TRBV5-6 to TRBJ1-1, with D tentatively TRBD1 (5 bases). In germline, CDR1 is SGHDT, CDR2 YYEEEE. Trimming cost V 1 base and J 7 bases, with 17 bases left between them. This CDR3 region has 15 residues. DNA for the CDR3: TGTGCCAGCAGCTTGCAGGGCCGAGAGGGTGGTGAAGCTTTCTTT. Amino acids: CASSLQGREGGEAFF.

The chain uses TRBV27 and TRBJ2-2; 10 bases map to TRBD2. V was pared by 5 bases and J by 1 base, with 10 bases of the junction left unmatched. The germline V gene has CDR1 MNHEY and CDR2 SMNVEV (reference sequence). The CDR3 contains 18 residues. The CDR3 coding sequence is TGTGCCAGCAGTAAGGCTAGCGGGAGAAGGGGGAACACCGGGGAGCTGTTTTTT. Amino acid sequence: CASSKASGRRGNTGELFF.

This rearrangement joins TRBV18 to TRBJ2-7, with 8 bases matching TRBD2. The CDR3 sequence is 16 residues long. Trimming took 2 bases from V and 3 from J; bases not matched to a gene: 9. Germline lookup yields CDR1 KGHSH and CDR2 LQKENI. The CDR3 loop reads CASSPWAGLGDYEQYF. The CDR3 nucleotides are TGTGCCAGCTCACCATGGGCGGGACTAGGTGACTACGAGCAGTACTTC. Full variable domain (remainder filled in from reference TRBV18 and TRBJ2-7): NAGVMQNPRHLVRRRGQEARLRCSPMKGHSHVYWYRQLPEEGLKFMVYLQKENIIDESGMPKERFSAEFPKEGPSILRIQQVVRGDSAAYFCASSPWAGLGDYEQYFGPGTRLTVT.

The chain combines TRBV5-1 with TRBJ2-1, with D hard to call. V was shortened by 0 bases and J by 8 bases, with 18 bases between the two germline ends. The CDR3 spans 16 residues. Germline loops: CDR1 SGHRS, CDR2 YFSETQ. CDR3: CASSLAASFGFDEQFF. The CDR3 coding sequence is TGCGCCAGCAGCTTGGCGGCCAGTTTTGGATTCGATGAGCAGTTCTTC.

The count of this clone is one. The CDR3 bases are TGCGCCAGCAGCTTGGCGGGGGGGCAGAATGAAAAACTGTTTTTT. It is translated as CASSLAGGQNEKLFF. V gene TRBV5-1 combines with J gene TRBJ1-4, with D possibly being TRBD1 (6 bases). Germline loops: CDR1 SGHRS, CDR2 YFSETQ. The ends were cut back, 0 bases at V and 5 bases at J, with 11 bases in the middle. CDR3 length: 15 residues.

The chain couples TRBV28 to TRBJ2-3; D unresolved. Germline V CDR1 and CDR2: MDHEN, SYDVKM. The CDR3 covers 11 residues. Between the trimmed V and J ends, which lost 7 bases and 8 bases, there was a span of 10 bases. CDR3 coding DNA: TGTGCCAGCAAGGTTCGGGTTACGCAGTATTTT. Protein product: CASKVRVTQYF.

The CDR3 loop is CASSPTGGPDTQYF. The CDR3 bases are TGTGCCAGCAGCCCCACAGGGGGTCCGGATACGCAGTATTTT. The J gene is TRBJ2-3, the V gene TRBV7-3; 8 positions match TRBD1. J was trimmed by 6 bases and V by 5 bases; bases with no gene match: 7. This CDR3 comprises 14 residues. The germline CDR1 and CDR2 sequences are SGHTA and FQGTGA.

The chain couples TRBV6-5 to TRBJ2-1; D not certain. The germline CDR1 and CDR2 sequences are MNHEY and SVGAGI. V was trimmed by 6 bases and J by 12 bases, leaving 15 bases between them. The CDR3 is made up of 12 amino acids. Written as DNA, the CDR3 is TGTGCCAGCAGCCCGCCCTACTTCGGGCAGTTCTTC. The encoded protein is CASSPPYFGQFF.

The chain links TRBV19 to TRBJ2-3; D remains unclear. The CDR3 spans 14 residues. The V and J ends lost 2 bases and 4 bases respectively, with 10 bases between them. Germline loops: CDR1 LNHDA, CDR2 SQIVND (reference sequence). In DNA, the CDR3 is TGTGCCAGTAGTATAAGGGCAGGACCAGATACGCAGTATTTT. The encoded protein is CASSIRAGPDTQYF.

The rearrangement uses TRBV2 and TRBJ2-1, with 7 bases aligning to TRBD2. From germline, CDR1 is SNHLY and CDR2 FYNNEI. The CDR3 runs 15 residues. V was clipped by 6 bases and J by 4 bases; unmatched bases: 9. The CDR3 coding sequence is TGTGCCAGCAGGAACCTAGCGGACCGTTACAATGAGCAGTTCTTC. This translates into CASRNLADRYNEQFF.

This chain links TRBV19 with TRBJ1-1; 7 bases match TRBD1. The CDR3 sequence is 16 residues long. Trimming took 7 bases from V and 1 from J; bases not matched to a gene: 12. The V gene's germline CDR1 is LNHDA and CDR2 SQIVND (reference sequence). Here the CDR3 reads CASNDPGQYGNTEAFF. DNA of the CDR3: TGTGCCAGTAACGATCCGGGACAGTACGGGAACACTGAAGCTTTCTTT.

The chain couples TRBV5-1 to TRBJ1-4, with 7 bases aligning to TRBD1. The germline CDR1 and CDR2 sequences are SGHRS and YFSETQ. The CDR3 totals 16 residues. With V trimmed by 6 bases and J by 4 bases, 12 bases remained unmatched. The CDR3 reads CASNQLPGQHNEKLFF. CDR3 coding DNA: TGCGCCAGCAACCAACTCCCGGGACAGCATAATGAAAAACTGTTTTTT.

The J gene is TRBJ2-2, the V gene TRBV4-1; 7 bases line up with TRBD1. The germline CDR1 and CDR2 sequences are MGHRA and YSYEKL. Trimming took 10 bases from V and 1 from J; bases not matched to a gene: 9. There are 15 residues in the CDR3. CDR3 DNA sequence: TGCGCCACCTCCCAGGGACAGAGGAACACCGGGGAGCTGTTTTTT. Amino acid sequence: CATSQGQRNTGELFF.

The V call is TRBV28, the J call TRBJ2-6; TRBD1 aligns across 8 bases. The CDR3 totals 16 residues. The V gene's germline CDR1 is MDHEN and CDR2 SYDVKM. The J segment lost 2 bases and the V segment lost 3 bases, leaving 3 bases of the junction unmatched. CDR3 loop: CASSLTTGAGANVLTF. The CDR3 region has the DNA TGTGCCAGCAGTTTGACGACAGGGGCTGGGGCCAACGTCCTGACTTTC.

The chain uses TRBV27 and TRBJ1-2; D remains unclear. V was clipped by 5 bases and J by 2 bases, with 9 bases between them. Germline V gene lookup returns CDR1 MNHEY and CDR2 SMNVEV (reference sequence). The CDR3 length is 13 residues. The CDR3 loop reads CASSPRENYGYTF. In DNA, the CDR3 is TGTGCCAGCAGTCCCCGGGAGAACTATGGCTACACCTTC.

The CDR3 protein is CASSGEETQYF. Here the CDR3 DNA reads TGTGCCAGTTCGGGGGAAGAGACCCAGTACTTC. The J gene is TRBJ2-5, the V gene TRBV19, with D perhaps matching TRBD2 (6 bases). The CDR3 covers 11 residues. Trimming removed 8 bases at V and 3 bases at J, with 7 bases between. The V gene's germline CDR1 is LNHDA and CDR2 SQIVND (reference sequence).

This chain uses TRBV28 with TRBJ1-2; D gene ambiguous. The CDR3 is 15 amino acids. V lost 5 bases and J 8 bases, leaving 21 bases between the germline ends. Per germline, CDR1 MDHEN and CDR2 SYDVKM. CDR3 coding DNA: TGTGCCAGCAGTCTGGGGATAAGGAGCCGCCTGGGCTACACCTTC. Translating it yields CASSLGIRSRLGYTF.

The CDR3 loop reads CASTNGGKETQYF. The CDR3 coding sequence is TGTGCCAGCACAAACGGGGGGAAAGAGACCCAGTACTTC. The chain has TRBV6-6 and TRBJ2-5; 7 nucleotides agree with TRBD2. CDR1 MNHNY and CDR2 SVGAGI come from the germline V gene (reference sequence). The V and J ends lost 7 bases and 3 bases, in that order; junction bases with no gene match: 5. This CDR3 has 13 amino acids.

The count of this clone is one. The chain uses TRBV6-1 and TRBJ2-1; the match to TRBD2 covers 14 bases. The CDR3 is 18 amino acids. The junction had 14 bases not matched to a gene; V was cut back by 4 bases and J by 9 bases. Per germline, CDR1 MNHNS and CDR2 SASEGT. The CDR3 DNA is TGTGCCAGCAGTGGACTCACACCGGGACTAGCGGGAGTTAGTGAGCAGTTCTTC. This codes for CASSGLTPGLAGVSEQFF.

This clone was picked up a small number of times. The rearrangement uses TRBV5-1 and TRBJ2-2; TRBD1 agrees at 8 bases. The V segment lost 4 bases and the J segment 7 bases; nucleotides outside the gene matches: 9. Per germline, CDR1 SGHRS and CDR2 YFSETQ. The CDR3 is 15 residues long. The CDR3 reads CASSAGRQGNGELFF. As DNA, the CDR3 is TGCGCCAGCAGCGCAGGAAGACAGGGGAACGGGGAGCTGTTTTTT.

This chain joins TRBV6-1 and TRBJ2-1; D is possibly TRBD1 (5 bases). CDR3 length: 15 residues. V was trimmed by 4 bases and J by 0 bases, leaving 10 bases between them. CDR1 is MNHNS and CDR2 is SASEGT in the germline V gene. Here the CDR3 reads CASSVIQASYNEQFF. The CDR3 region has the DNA TGTGCCAGCAGTGTGATACAGGCCTCCTACAATGAGCAGTTCTTC.

CDR3 residues: CASSHGTGAGDTQYF. CDR3 DNA sequence: TGTGCCAGCAGCCATGGGACAGGGGCAGGAGATACGCAGTATTTT. The J gene is TRBJ2-3, the V gene TRBV7-3, with 10 bases lining up with TRBD1. The CDR3 length is 15 residues. CDR1 and CDR2 (germline): SGHTA, FQGTGA. Trimming took 5 bases from V and 5 from J; bases not matched to a gene: 7.